The text below deals with one TCR beta chain. Antigen specificity is unknown. The CDR3 consists of 13 residues. V was pared by 4 bases and J by 13 bases, with 19 bases between. Looked up from germline, CDR1 is ENHRY and CDR2 is SYGVKD. These data are taken from a study of blood T cells in healthy people across ages. Study-wide points: Donors of long life had a larger count of naive CD4+ cells and greater diversity than aged donors.

For the second PCR, which ran for about 6 to 11 cycles, a sample-barcoded 5' primer and a J-beta primer mix were used. TCRdb re-called the 5' RACE reads through MiXCR, storing one row per CDR3 protein. The repertoire has about 670,000 distinct CDR3 sequences, under 65% of them found once; the top ten carry about 14%. The sample was blood. The TCR sequence derives from a woman older than 75 in good health. The V call is TRBV10-3, the J call TRBJ2-5; D is unclear. The CDR3 region has the DNA TGTGCCATCAGTGCGCCCCTAGGCAATGAGCGGTACTTC. Its translation is CAISAPLGNERYF.